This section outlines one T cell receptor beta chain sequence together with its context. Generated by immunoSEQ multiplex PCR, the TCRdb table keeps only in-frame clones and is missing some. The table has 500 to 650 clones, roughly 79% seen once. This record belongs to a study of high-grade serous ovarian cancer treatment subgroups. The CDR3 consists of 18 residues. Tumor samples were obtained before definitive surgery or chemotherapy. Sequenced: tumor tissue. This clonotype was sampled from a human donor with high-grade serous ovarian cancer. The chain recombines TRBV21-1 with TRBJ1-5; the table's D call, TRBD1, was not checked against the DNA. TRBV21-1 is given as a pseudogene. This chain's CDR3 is CASSVRKGGQFSNQPQHF. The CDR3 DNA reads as TGTGCCAGCAGCGTACGAAAAGGGGGACAGTTTAGCAATCAGCCCCAGCATTTT.